These T cell receptor beta chains were read from a single sample in a study of radiation and T cells in renal cell carcinoma. Here immunoSEQ multiplex PCR was the method, and the copy in TCRdb shows in-frame clones only, minus some. Counted here are more than 140,000 clones, less than 85% occurring once; the ten biggest clones make up roughly 25%. This specimen was blood, taken from a patient whose treatment included radiotherapy and nephrectomy. These receptors all stem from a woman aged 50 to 65 with renal cell carcinoma. Both conserved end residues are part of each CDR3. Each record gives: D gene, clone size, V gene, J gene, CDR3 DNA, CDR3 protein. The D gene is left open where the match is weak. The size entry is marked missing in some rows and otherwise reads once, few, many or a size class.

D gene: -
clone size: -
V gene: TRBV29-1
J gene: TRBJ2-3
CDR3 DNA: TGCAGCGTTGAACGAGGAGGGGGCACAGATACGCAGTATTTT
CDR3 protein: CSVERGGGTDTQYF

D gene: -
clone size: -
V gene: TRBV4-3
J gene: TRBJ1-2
CDR3 DNA: TGCGCCAGCAGCCAAGACGTTTCACACTATGGCTACACCTTC
CDR3 protein: CASSQDVSHYGYTF

D gene: -
clone size: once
V gene: TRBV6-5
J gene: TRBJ1-2
CDR3 DNA: TGTGCCAGCAGTGCCCAAAATGGCTACACCTTC
CDR3 protein: CASSAQNGYTF

D gene: -
clone size: -
V gene: TRBV7-9
J gene: TRBJ1-2
CDR3 DNA: TGTGCCAGCAGCTTTCGAGGGATGCAGGGCTACACCTTC
CDR3 protein: CASSFRGMQGYTF

D gene: TRBD2
clone size: -
V gene: TRBV18
J gene: TRBJ2-1
CDR3 DNA: TGTGCCAGCTCATCGCCGACTAGCGGGGGGTACAATGAGCAGTTCTTC
CDR3 protein: CASSSPTSGGYNEQFF

D gene: TRBD2
clone size: -
V gene: TRBV9
J gene: TRBJ2-3
CDR3 DNA: TGTGCCAGCAGCTCCCATCCGGGACTAGGTGTCACAGATACGCAGTATTTT
CDR3 protein: CASSSHPGLGVTDTQYF

D gene: TRBD1
clone size: -
V gene: TRBV29-1
J gene: TRBJ1-1
CDR3 DNA: TGCAGCGTTGTCGGACAGGCTGAAGCTTTCTTT
CDR3 protein: CSVVGQAEAFF

D gene: -
clone size: -
V gene: TRBV19
J gene: TRBJ1-5
CDR3 DNA: TGTGCCAGTGGGATTTATCAGCCCCAGCATTTT
CDR3 protein: CASGIYQPQHF

D gene: -
clone size: -
V gene: TRBV9
J gene: TRBJ2-2
CDR3 DNA: TGTGCCAGCAGCGTAGAGACTAGCACCGGGGAGCTGTTTTTT
CDR3 protein: CASSVETSTGELFF

D gene: -
clone size: -
V gene: TRBV5-6
J gene: TRBJ2-1
CDR3 DNA: TGTGCCAGCAGCTTGGTAGCGGCGCACTACAATGAGCAGTTCTTC
CDR3 protein: CASSLVAAHYNEQFF

D gene: -
clone size: -
V gene: TRBV27
J gene: TRBJ1-2
CDR3 DNA: TGTGCCAGCAGGGGGCGAACCACCCACCGCTATGGCTACACCTTC
CDR3 protein: CASRGRTTHRYGYTF

D gene: -
clone size: -
V gene: TRBV9
J gene: TRBJ1-3
CDR3 DNA: TGTGCCAGCAGCGTTGGACAGTCTGGAAACACCATATATTTT
CDR3 protein: CASSVGQSGNTIYF

D gene: -
clone size: -
V gene: TRBV5-6
J gene: TRBJ2-3
CDR3 DNA: TGTGCCAGCAGCTTCACAGGGATGACAGATACGCAGTATTTT
CDR3 protein: CASSFTGMTDTQYF

D gene: -
clone size: few
V gene: TRBV6-1
J gene: TRBJ1-1
CDR3 DNA: TGTGCCAGCATTCTGGACGGAAACACTGAAGCTTTCTTT
CDR3 protein: CASILDGNTEAFF

D gene: -
clone size: once
V gene: TRBV9
J gene: TRBJ1-5
CDR3 DNA: TGTGCCAGCAACAAAGACATTAGCAATCAGCCCCAGCATTTT
CDR3 protein: CASNKDISNQPQHF

D gene: -
clone size: -
V gene: TRBV5-1
J gene: TRBJ2-7
CDR3 DNA: TGCGCCAGCAGCAGCGACGGAGGTTACGAGCAGTACTTC
CDR3 protein: CASSSDGGYEQYF

D gene: TRBD2
clone size: -
V gene: TRBV19
J gene: TRBJ2-7
CDR3 DNA: TGTGCCAGTAGTATCCCGGGGGGCTCCTACGAGCAGTACTTC
CDR3 protein: CASSIPGGSYEQYF

D gene: -
clone size: -
V gene: TRBV7-2
J gene: TRBJ1-3
CDR3 DNA: TGTGCCAGCAGCTTACCTCTTAGCTCTGGAAACACCATATATTTT
CDR3 protein: CASSLPLSSGNTIYF

D gene: TRBD2
clone size: -
V gene: TRBV7-2
J gene: TRBJ2-7
CDR3 DNA: TGTGCCAGCAGCGACCGGGGGGACGAGCAGTACTTC
CDR3 protein: CASSDRGDEQYF

D gene: TRBD1
clone size: -
V gene: TRBV5-6
J gene: TRBJ1-2
CDR3 DNA: TGTGCCAGCAGCTTCTCAGGGGGCTGGTATGGCTACACCTTC
CDR3 protein: CASSFSGGWYGYTF

D gene: -
clone size: -
V gene: TRBV9
J gene: TRBJ1-5
CDR3 DNA: TGTGCCAGCAGCGTAGAGGCCCATAGCAATCAGCCCCAGCATTTT
CDR3 protein: CASSVEAHSNQPQHF

D gene: TRBD2
clone size: -
V gene: TRBV7-8
J gene: TRBJ2-2
CDR3 DNA: TGTGCCAGCAGCTTGCGGGAAGCGGGGGGGTTCGCGAACACCGGGGAGCTGTTTTTT
CDR3 protein: CASSLREAGGFANTGELFF

D gene: TRBD1
clone size: -
V gene: TRBV4-2
J gene: TRBJ2-7
CDR3 DNA: TGTGCCAGCAGCCAACCCACCGGGACAGCCTTTCGCGAGCAGTACTTC
CDR3 protein: CASSQPTGTAFREQYF

D gene: -
clone size: -
V gene: TRBV6-5
J gene: TRBJ2-2
CDR3 DNA: TGTGCCAGCAGTCGACAGGATCTGGGCACCGGGGAGCTGTTTTTT
CDR3 protein: CASSRQDLGTGELFF

D gene: -
clone size: once
V gene: TRBV5-1
J gene: TRBJ2-5
CDR3 DNA: TGCGCCAGCAGCTTATCGACAGGCAACCAAGAGACCCAGTACTTC
CDR3 protein: CASSLSTGNQETQYF

D gene: TRBD2
clone size: -
V gene: TRBV15
J gene: TRBJ2-1
CDR3 DNA: TGTGCCACCAGCAGACCCAGCGGGAAGATCGACAATGGGCAGTTCTTC
CDR3 protein: CATSRPSGKIDNGQFF

D gene: -
clone size: -
V gene: TRBV7-2
J gene: TRBJ1-5
CDR3 DNA: TGTGCCAGCAGCTTGTCGCAGGGAAGCCAGCCCCAGCATTTT
CDR3 protein: CASSLSQGSQPQHF

D gene: -
clone size: few
V gene: TRBV29-1
J gene: TRBJ1-1
CDR3 DNA: TGCAGCGTTGAAGGGCAGCAGAGGCGAGCTTTCTTT
CDR3 protein: CSVEGQQRRAFF

D gene: -
clone size: -
V gene: TRBV14
J gene: TRBJ2-5
CDR3 DNA: TGTGCCAGCAGCCAAGAGGACGGTGCTATAATGGAGACCCAGTACTTC
CDR3 protein: CASSQEDGAIMETQYF

D gene: -
clone size: -
V gene: TRBV7-2
J gene: TRBJ1-1
CDR3 DNA: TGTGCCAGCAGCTTAGTTCGAGGGTACACTGAAGCTTTCTTT
CDR3 protein: CASSLVRGYTEAFF

D gene: TRBD1
clone size: -
V gene: TRBV6-5
J gene: TRBJ1-3
CDR3 DNA: TGTGCCAGCAGTGGACAGGATTCTGGAAACACCATATATTTT
CDR3 protein: CASSGQDSGNTIYF

D gene: -
clone size: -
V gene: TRBV7-9
J gene: TRBJ1-1
CDR3 DNA: TGTGCCAGCAGCGCAACAGGGCCTGAAGCTTTCTTT
CDR3 protein: CASSATGPEAFF

D gene: -
clone size: once
V gene: TRBV29-1
J gene: TRBJ1-1
CDR3 DNA: TGCAGCGGGGGGGAAATCACTGAAGCTTTCTTT
CDR3 protein: CSGGEITEAFF

D gene: -
clone size: -
V gene: TRBV5-1
J gene: TRBJ2-2
CDR3 DNA: TGCGCCAGCAGCTTACAGGGCGGGGGTAACACCGGGGAGCTGTTTTTT
CDR3 protein: CASSLQGGGNTGELFF

D gene: TRBD2
clone size: -
V gene: TRBV15
J gene: TRBJ2-1
CDR3 DNA: TGTGCCACCAGCAGAGGGGGCGGGGGGCCCTCCAATGAGCAGTTCTTC
CDR3 protein: CATSRGGGGPSNEQFF

D gene: -
clone size: -
V gene: TRBV6-6
J gene: TRBJ2-3
CDR3 DNA: TGTGCCAGCAGTTCGGGACTCCTGGGGAGCACAGATACGCAGTATTTT
CDR3 protein: CASSSGLLGSTDTQYF

D gene: -
clone size: -
V gene: TRBV7-2
J gene: TRBJ2-3
CDR3 DNA: TGTGCCAGCAGCCGTGGCAGAAGGACGGATACGCAGTATTTT
CDR3 protein: CASSRGRRTDTQYF

D gene: -
clone size: -
V gene: TRBV28
J gene: TRBJ1-4
CDR3 DNA: TGTGCCAGCAAACCCGCAGGGGAGGGAGGTGTTGAAAAACTGTTTTTT
CDR3 protein: CASKPAGEGGVEKLFF

D gene: -
clone size: -
V gene: TRBV2
J gene: TRBJ1-2
CDR3 DNA: TGTGCCAGCAGTGACCAAAGCTACGGACGCCCAGACACCTTC
CDR3 protein: CASSDQSYGRPDTF

D gene: -
clone size: -
V gene: TRBV30
J gene: TRBJ1-5
CDR3 DNA: TGTGCCTGGAGTAGAACAGCGAATCAGCCCCAGCATTTT
CDR3 protein: CAWSRTANQPQHF

D gene: TRBD2
clone size: -
V gene: TRBV7-2
J gene: TRBJ2-7
CDR3 DNA: TGTGCCAGCGGATTCCAGCGGGAGGTCTACGAGCAGTACTTC
CDR3 protein: CASGFQREVYEQYF

D gene: -
clone size: -
V gene: TRBV10-2
J gene: TRBJ2-7
CDR3 DNA: TGCGCCAGCATGCTTTTCGACGAGCAGTACTTC
CDR3 protein: CASMLFDEQYF

D gene: -
clone size: -
V gene: TRBV9
J gene: TRBJ2-5
CDR3 DNA: TGTGCCAGCAGCGTAGGAGCGGACTCCGAGACCCAGTACTTC
CDR3 protein: CASSVGADSETQYF

D gene: -
clone size: -
V gene: TRBV4-1
J gene: TRBJ2-7
CDR3 DNA: TGCGCCAGCAGCCAAGATAGGGCCTGGGGCTACGAGCAGTACTTC
CDR3 protein: CASSQDRAWGYEQYF